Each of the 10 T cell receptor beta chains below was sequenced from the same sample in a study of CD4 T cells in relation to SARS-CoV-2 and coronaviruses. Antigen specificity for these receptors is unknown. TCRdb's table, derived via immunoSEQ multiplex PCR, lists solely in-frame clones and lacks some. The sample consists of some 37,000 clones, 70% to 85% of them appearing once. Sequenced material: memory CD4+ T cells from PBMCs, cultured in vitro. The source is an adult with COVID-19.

CDR3 loop: CATAAGGNQETQYF. The CDR3, as DNA: TGTGCCACCGCGGCTGGCGGGAACCAAGAGACCCAGTACTTC. The chain has TRBV24-1 and TRBJ2-5, with D maybe TRBD2 (6 bases). CDR3 size: 14 residues. CDR1 KGHDR and CDR2 SFDVKD come from the germline V gene. V was trimmed by 9 bases and J by 0 bases, leaving 13 bases between them.

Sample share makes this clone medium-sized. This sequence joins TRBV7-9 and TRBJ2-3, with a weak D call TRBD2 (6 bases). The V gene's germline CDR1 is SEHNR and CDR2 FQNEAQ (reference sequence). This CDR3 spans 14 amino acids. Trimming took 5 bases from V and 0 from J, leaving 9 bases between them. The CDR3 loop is CASSPSGSTDTQYF. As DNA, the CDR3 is TGTGCCAGCAGCCCCAGCGGGAGCACAGATACGCAGTATTTT.

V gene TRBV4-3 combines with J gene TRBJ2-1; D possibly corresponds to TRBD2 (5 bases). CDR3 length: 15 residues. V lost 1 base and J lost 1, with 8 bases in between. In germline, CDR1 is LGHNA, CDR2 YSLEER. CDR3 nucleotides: TGCGCCAGCAGCCAAGGAGGGAATTCCTACAATGAGCAGTTCTTC. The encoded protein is CASSQGGNSYNEQFF.

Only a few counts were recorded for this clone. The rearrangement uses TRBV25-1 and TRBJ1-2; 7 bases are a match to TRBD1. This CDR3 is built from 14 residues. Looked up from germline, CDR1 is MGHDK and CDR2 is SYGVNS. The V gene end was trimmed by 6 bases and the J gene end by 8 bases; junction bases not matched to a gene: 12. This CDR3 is CASSYPGQLRGYTF. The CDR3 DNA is TGTGCCAGCAGCTACCCGGGACAGCTCAGAGGCTACACCTTC.

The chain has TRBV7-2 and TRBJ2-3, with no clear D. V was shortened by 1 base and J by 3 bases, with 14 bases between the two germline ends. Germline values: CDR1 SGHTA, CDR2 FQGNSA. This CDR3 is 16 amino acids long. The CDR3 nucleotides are TGTGCCAGCAGCTTAGGATGGGCGGTAGTAACAGATACGCAGTATTTT. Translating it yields CASSLGWAVVTDTQYF.

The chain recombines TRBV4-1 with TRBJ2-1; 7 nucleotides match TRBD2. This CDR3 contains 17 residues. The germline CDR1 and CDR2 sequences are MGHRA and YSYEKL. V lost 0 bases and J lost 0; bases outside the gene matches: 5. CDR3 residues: CASSQDVRGSSYNEQFF. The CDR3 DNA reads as TGCGCCAGCAGCCAAGATGTTCGCGGGAGCTCCTACAATGAGCAGTTCTTC.

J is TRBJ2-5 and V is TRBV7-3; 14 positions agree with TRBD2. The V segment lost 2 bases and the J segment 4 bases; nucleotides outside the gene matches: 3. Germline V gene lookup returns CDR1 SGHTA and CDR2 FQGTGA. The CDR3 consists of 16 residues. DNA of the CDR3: TGTGCCAGCAGCTTAGGGACTAGCGGGAGCAGAGAGACCCAGTACTTC. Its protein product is CASSLGTSGSRETQYF.

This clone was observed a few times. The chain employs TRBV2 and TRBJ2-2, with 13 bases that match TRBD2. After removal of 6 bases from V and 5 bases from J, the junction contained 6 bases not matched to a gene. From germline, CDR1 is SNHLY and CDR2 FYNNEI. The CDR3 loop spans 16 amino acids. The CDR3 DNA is TGTGCCAGCAGAGGACTAGCGGGAGTAGAGACCGGGGAGCTGTTTTTT. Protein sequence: CASRGLAGVETGELFF.

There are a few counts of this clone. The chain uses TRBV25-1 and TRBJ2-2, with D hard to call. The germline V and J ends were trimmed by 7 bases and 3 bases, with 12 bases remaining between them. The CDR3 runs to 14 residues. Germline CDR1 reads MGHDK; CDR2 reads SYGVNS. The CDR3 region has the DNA TGTGCCAGCAAACCCCTCGGCTACACCGGGGAGCTGTTTTTT. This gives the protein CASKPLGYTGELFF.

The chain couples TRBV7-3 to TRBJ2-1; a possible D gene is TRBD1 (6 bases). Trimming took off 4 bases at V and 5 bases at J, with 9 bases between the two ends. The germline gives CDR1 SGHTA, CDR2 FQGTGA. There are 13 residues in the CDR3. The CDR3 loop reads CASSSRQDNEQFF. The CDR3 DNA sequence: TGTGCCAGCAGCTCCCGACAGGACAATGAGCAGTTCTTC.